This T cell receptor (beta chain) was captured by sequencing in a study of beta chain features in type 1 diabetes. About this clone itself: What it binds is not known.

Isolation of CD4+ naive, central memory, regulatory and stem cell-like memory cells was achieved by sorting via CD45RO/CCR7/CD25/CD127/CD95/CD27. V gave up 5 bases and J gave up 1 base; unmatched junction bases: 0. Germline CDR1 GTSNPN, CDR2 SVGIG (reference sequence). The CDR3 is made up of 12 amino acids. All of the isolated RNA was reverse transcribed, so expressed TCRB transcripts were sequenced. Libraries were prepared by immunoSEQ multiplex PCR; TCRdb keeps only in-frame clonotypes and omits some of them. The table shows tens of thousands of clones, with about 61% occurring only once. The study's findings and limits: VDJ junctions from type 1 diabetes patients carried fewer insertions and larger deletions. Naive, central memory and regulatory TCRB repertoires appeared more similar among patients than healthy donors. Across all four CD4+ subsets, people with type 1 diabetes showed modestly shorter TCRB CDR3s.

This sequence joins TRBV30 and TRBJ1-1; 8 positions match TRBD1. The sequencing sample was made of Tregs from blood. The sequence derives from a woman aged 18-30 years in good health. The DNA of the CDR3 is TGTGCCTGGGACAGGGGGAACACTGAAGCTTTCTTT. As protein: CAWDRGNTEAFF.